Each of the 18 T cell receptor beta chains below was sequenced from the same sample in a study of cytomegalovirus exposure and HLA in healthy donors. PCR used 60 Vbeta primers and 13 Jbeta primers. The table came from immunoSEQ multiplex PCR; TCRdb's copy has only in-frame clones and leaves some out. The table shows 100,000 or so clones, with 60% to 85% occurring only once. The sample was PBMCs. All receptors come from a female donor in good health and CMV-seronegative.

V gene TRBV1 combines with J gene TRBJ1-4. TRBV1 is a recognized pseudogene. The CDR3 covers 18 residues. CDR3 loop: CTSSLLGGLVEDNEKLFF. Written as DNA, the CDR3 is TGCACCAGCAGCCTACTGGGAGGGCTCGTTGAAGATAATGAAAAACTGTTTTTT.

The rearrangement links TRBV21-1 to TRBJ2-6; TRBD1, the D gene given by the table, was not confirmed from the DNA. TRBV21-1 is labeled a pseudogene. This CDR3 comprises 20 residues. The chain's CDR3 is CASSKVTAGQGRSGANVLTF. The CDR3 DNA reads as TGTGCCAGCAGCAAAGTTACTGCAGGACAGGGGCGATCCGGGGCCAACGTCCTGACTTTC.

The V gene is TRBV29-1, the J gene TRBJ2-5; D perhaps matches TRBD2 (6 bases). Per germline, CDR1 SQVTM and CDR2 ANQGSEA. The CDR3 covers 11 residues. CDR3 amino acids: CSSGLQETQYF. Here the CDR3 DNA reads TGCAGTAGCGGACTCCAAGAGACCCAGTACTTC.

The rearrangement uses TRBV9 and TRBJ1-2; a weak D match, TRBD1 (6 bases). The CDR3 is made up of 15 amino acids. V lost 3 bases to trimming and J lost 5 bases, with 17 bases between them. Germline V lookup: CDR1 SGDLS, CDR2 YYNGEE. CDR3 amino acids: CASSGGVGARYGYTF. CDR3 nucleotides: TGTGCCAGCAGCGGAGGAGTGGGGGCGAGATATGGCTACACCTTC.

This clone was picked up one time. This chain links TRBV6-6 with TRBJ1-3, with TRBD1 matching over 8 bases. The CDR3 consists of 16 residues. V lost 4 bases, J lost 5 bases, and 10 bases stayed unmatched. Germline values: CDR1 MNHNY, CDR2 SVGAGI (reference sequence). CDR3 loop: CASSLPPGQGRNTIYF. The CDR3 coding sequence is TGTGCCAGCAGTTTACCCCCCGGACAGGGACGAAACACCATATATTTT.

V gene TRBV19 combines with J gene TRBJ2-1, with D perhaps matching TRBD1 (6 bases). Germline V gene lookup returns CDR1 LNHDA and CDR2 SQIVND (reference sequence). V dropped 11 bases and J dropped 4 bases, with 15 bases sitting between them. This CDR3 region has 13 residues. This CDR3 is CAVDRRPYNEQFF. The CDR3 DNA follows: TGTGCCGTCGACAGGAGACCGTACAATGAGCAGTTCTTC.

The chain joins TRBV6-1 to TRBJ2-7; TRBD1 is a possible D gene (8 bases). Germline V gives CDR1 MNHNS, CDR2 SASEGT. This CDR3 is 17 amino acids long. With 4 bases removed from V and 9 bases from J, the gap between germline ends came to 28 bases. CDR3 loop: CASSVERGAGGPTAQYF. CDR3 in DNA: TGTGCCAGCAGTGTCGAACGGGGGGCAGGGGGCCCCACCGCGCAGTACTTC.

CDR3 residues: CASSQRTSGQETQYF. The CDR3 DNA sequence: TGTGCCAGCAGCCAAAGGACTAGCGGGCAAGAGACCCAGTACTTC. This chain connects TRBV14 to TRBJ2-5; 11 positions match TRBD2. The CDR3 covers 15 residues. Looked up from germline, CDR1 is SGHDN and CDR2 is FVKESK. Losses at the gene ends were 2 bases for V and 2 bases for J; bases not matched to a gene: 1.

The rearrangement links TRBV15 to TRBJ2-3; perhaps TRBD1 as D (6 bases). This CDR3 is 13 amino acids long. The germline V and J ends were trimmed by 6 bases and 3 bases, with 10 bases remaining between them. In germline, CDR1 is LNHNV, CDR2 YYDKDF (reference sequence). This CDR3 is CATRFQGTDTQYF. The CDR3 DNA reads as TGTGCCACCAGATTCCAGGGGACAGATACGCAGTATTTT.

This clone occurred a few times. The chain uses TRBV29-1 and TRBJ1-1, with 7 bases aligning to TRBD1. In germline, CDR1 is SQVTM, CDR2 ANQGSEA. V lost 7 bases and J lost 0; bases outside the gene matches: 5. This CDR3 spans 13 amino acids. CDR3 region: CSAGTVMNTEAFF. In DNA form, the CDR3 reads TGCAGCGCGGGGACAGTCATGAACACTGAAGCTTTCTTT.

The CDR3 region has the DNA TGTGCCAGCAGCCCGGGACAGCTCAATTCACCCCTCCACTTT. Translated: CASSPGQLNSPLHF. V is TRBV7-9 and J is TRBJ1-6, with TRBD1 identical over 7 bases. Unmatched junction bases numbered 5, after V lost 5 bases and J lost 7 bases. This CDR3 region has 14 residues. Per germline, CDR1 SEHNR and CDR2 FQNEAQ (reference sequence).

The gene calls are TRBV6-5 and TRBJ1-1; D not resolved. Germline V CDR1 and CDR2: MNHEY, SVGAGI. This CDR3 comprises 14 residues. Trimming took off 6 bases at V and 0 bases at J, with 11 bases between the two ends. The CDR3 region is CASRPRIMNTEAFF. For the CDR3, the DNA is TGTGCCAGCAGGCCCAGGATTATGAACACTGAAGCTTTCTTT.

The V and J genes are TRBV18 and TRBJ2-2; maybe TRBD1 (6 bases). V lost 4 bases, J lost 4 bases, and 13 bases lay in between. The CDR3 has 15 residues. Germline CDR1 is KGHSH and CDR2 is LQKENI. CDR3 sequence: CASSLFRDTTGELFF. CDR3 DNA sequence: TGTGCCAGCTCACTGTTTAGGGACACCACCGGGGAGCTGTTTTTT. Using reference TRBV18 and TRBJ2-2 for the parts outside the CDR3, the full variable domain is NAGVMQNPRHLVRRRGQEARLRCSPMKGHSHVYWYRQLPEEGLKFMVYLQKENIIDESGMPKERFSAEFPKEGPSILRIQQVVRGDSAAYFCASSLFRDTTGELFFGEGSRLTVL.

The rearrangement links TRBV5-1 to TRBJ2-7; 10 bases align to TRBD2. Germline V gene lookup returns CDR1 SGHRS and CDR2 YFSETQ. Trimming at V came to 3 bases and at J to 2 bases, leaving 5 bases not matched to a gene. The CDR3 loop spans 15 amino acids. This chain's CDR3 is CASSSAGTSAYEQYF. The CDR3 nucleotides read TGCGCCAGCAGCTCTGCCGGGACTAGCGCCTACGAGCAGTACTTC.

The chain employs TRBV7-9 and TRBJ2-1; TRBD1 matches 9 bases. CDR1 SEHNR and CDR2 FQNEAQ come from the germline V gene (reference sequence). CDR3 length: 16 amino acids. V lost 5 bases to trimming and J lost 6 bases; unmatched junction nucleotides: 11. In DNA form, the CDR3 reads TGTGCCAGCAGCCCCCAGACAGGGGGGTTGGGCAATGAGCAGTTCTTC. This encodes CASSPQTGGLGNEQFF.

The gene calls are TRBV5-4 and TRBJ2-2, with D unresolved. V lost 1 base, J lost 6 bases, and 16 bases lay in between. CDR1 is SGHNT and CDR2 is YYREEE in the germline V gene (reference sequence). The length of the CDR3 is 16 residues. The CDR3 spells CASSLLGTVRAGELFF. The CDR3, as DNA: TGTGCCAGCAGCTTGCTTGGTACAGTTCGCGCCGGGGAGCTGTTTTTT.

The chain links TRBV7-9 to TRBJ2-1; 12 bases map to TRBD2. Germline V gives CDR1 SEHNR, CDR2 FQNEAQ (reference sequence). This CDR3 has 15 residues. V lost 4 bases and J lost 8; bases outside the gene matches: 6. CDR3 protein: CASSSSGGARYEQFF. For the CDR3, the DNA is TGTGCCAGCAGCTCTAGCGGGGGGGCAAGATATGAGCAGTTCTTC.

The chain carries TRBV7-9 and TRBJ1-1; tentatively, D is TRBD1 (5 bases). The CDR3 runs to 16 residues. V was clipped by 2 bases and J by 4 bases, with 17 bases between them. The germline gives CDR1 SEHNR, CDR2 FQNEAQ (reference sequence). CDR3 in amino acids: CASSLSGLVLGTEAFF. CDR3 bases: TGTGCCAGCAGCTTATCAGGGTTGGTATTGGGCACTGAAGCTTTCTTT. The full variable domain, with the rest looked up from reference TRBV7-9 and TRBJ1-1, is DTGVSQNPRHKITKRGQNVTFRCDPISEHNRLYWYRQTLGQGPEFLTYFQNEAQLEKSRLLSDRFSAERPKGSFSTLEIQRTEQGDSAMYLCASSLSGLVLGTEAFFGQGTRLTVV.